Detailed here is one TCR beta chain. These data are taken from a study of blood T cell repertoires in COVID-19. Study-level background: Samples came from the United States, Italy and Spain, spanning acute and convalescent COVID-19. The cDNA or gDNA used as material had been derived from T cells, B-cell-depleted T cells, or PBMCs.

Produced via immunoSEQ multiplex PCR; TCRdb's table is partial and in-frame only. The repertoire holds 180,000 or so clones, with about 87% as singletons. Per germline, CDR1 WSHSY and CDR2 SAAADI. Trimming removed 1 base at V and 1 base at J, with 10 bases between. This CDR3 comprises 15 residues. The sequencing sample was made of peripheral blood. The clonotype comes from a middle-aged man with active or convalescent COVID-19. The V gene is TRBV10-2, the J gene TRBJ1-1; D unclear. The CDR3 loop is CASSEWQAKNTEAFF. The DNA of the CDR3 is TGCGCCAGCAGTGAGTGGCAGGCTAAGAACACTGAAGCTTTCTTT.